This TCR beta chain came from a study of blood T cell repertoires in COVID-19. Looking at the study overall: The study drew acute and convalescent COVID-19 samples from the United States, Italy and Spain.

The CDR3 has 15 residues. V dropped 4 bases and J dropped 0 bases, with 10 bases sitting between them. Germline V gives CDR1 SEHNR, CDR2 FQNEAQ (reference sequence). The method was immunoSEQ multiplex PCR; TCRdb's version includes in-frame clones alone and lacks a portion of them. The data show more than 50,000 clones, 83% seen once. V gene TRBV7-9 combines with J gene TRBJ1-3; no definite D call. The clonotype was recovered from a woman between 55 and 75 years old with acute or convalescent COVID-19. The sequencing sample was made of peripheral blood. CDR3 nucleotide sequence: TGTGCCAGCAGCTCCGACAAGAACTCTGGAAACACCATATATTTT. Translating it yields CASSSDKNSGNTIYF.